Below are 20 T cell receptor beta chains sequenced from a single sample in a study of identical twins. TCRdb called the 5' RACE reads again in MiXCR, with one record for every CDR3 protein. The sample lists 500,000 to 550,000 distinct CDR3 sequences; roughly a fifth were seen once. These data were also reused for a study on T cells expressing NK-cell markers.

Material for sequencing was CD4+ T cells sorted from blood. The receptors stem from a woman aged 18-29 years in good health.

This clonotype was detected a few times. The rearrangement uses TRBV7-2 and TRBJ2-2, with D maybe TRBD1 (5 bases). The germline CDR1 and CDR2 sequences are SGHTA and FQGNSA. This CDR3 is 16 amino acids long. V was trimmed by 5 bases and J by 0 bases, leaving 13 bases between them. The CDR3 sequence is CASSALSRANTGELFF. The CDR3 DNA reads TGTGCCAGCAGCGCTCTATCCAGGGCGAACACCGGGGAGCTGTTTTTT.

The sample holds a few counts of this clonotype. The genes are TRBV6-1 and TRBJ1-3; TRBD1 is a possible D gene (6 bases). Germline assignment: CDR1 MNHNS and CDR2 SASEGT. V was shortened by 4 bases and J by 0 bases, with 10 bases between the two germline ends. The CDR3 has 15 residues. The CDR3 spells CASSADRSSGNTIYF. CDR3 nucleotide sequence: TGTGCCAGCAGTGCCGACAGGTCCTCTGGAAACACCATATATTTT.

Concerning this clonotype: A read error may account for a junction end that differs from germline. This chain links TRBV6-2 or TRBV6-3 with TRBJ2-1; 10 nucleotides agree with TRBD2. The germline CDR1 and CDR2 sequences are MNHEY and SVGEGT. This CDR3 region has 12 residues. Here the CDR3 DNA reads TGTGCCAGCAGTTACTCAGGGCTAGCGGGAGACTTC. Translation: CASSYSGLAGDF.

This chain uses TRBV6-1 with TRBJ1-6, with D maybe TRBD1 (5 bases). This CDR3 region has 15 residues. Deletions cut 6 bases from V and 7 bases from J, with 16 bases between. CDR1 and CDR2 from the germline V gene are MNHNS and SASEGT. In DNA form, the CDR3 reads TGTGCCAGCAGCCCGGGGTGGGGGAAGAATTCACCCCTCCACTTT. This codes for CASSPGWGKNSPLHF.

The DNA for the CDR3 is TGTGCCAGCAGTTGCCAAGGGGGGTACGAGCAGTACTTC. Protein sequence: CASSCQGGYEQYF. This rearrangement joins TRBV6-5 to TRBJ2-7; D may match TRBD1 or TRBD2 (6 bases each). V lost 4 bases and J lost 4, with 11 bases in between. The CDR3 contains 13 residues. Germline V CDR1 and CDR2: MNHEY, SVGAGI.

This clonotype turned up a few times. The rearrangement uses TRBV12-3 or TRBV12-4 and TRBJ1-6; no clear D gene. The ends were cut back, 3 bases at V and 6 bases at J, with 12 bases in the middle. CDR3 length: 15 amino acids. The CDR3 loop reads CASSFGRSLNSPLHF. DNA for the CDR3: TGTGCCAGCAGTTTCGGCCGCAGCCTTAATTCACCCCTCCACTTT.

In its sample, this clonotype was seen many times. The CDR3, as DNA: TGTGCCAGCAGTTTAAGAGGCTCTGGGGCCAACGTCCTGACTTTC. This codes for CASSLRGSGANVLTF. The rearrangement uses TRBV12-3 or TRBV12-4 and TRBJ2-6; D not resolved. The CDR3 has 15 amino acids. Deletions cut 2 bases from V and 0 bases from J, with 5 bases between.

The V gene is TRBV6-2 or TRBV6-3, the J gene TRBJ2-2, with 10 nucleotides matching TRBD2. The CDR3 length is 18 residues. Trimming cost V 6 bases and J 0 bases; bases outside gene matches: 10. Germline V gene sequence: CDR1 MNHEY, CDR2 SVGEGT. For the CDR3, the DNA is TGTGCCAGCAGCCCTCGGGCTAGCGGGAGATCGAACACCGGGGAGCTGTTTTTT. Amino acid sequence: CASSPRASGRSNTGELFF.

The V and J genes are TRBV2 and TRBJ2-3, with D possibly matching TRBD2 (5 bases). CDR1 is SNHLY and CDR2 is FYNNEI in the germline V gene. The V and J ends lost 8 bases and 3 bases respectively, with 9 bases between them. The CDR3 is 12 residues long. In nucleotides, the CDR3 is TGTGCCAGCCACCGAGGGACAGATACGCAGTATTTT. This sequence encodes CASHRGTDTQYF.

At least ten counts were recorded for this clonotype. The J gene is TRBJ2-7, the V gene TRBV20-1; D not resolved. Trimming took off 6 bases at V and 2 bases at J, with 8 bases between the two ends. The CDR3 runs to 11 residues. CDR1 DFQATT and CDR2 SNEGSKA come from the germline V gene (reference sequence). CDR3 in DNA: TGCAGTGCCGCCCGAACCTACGAGCAGTACTTC. Its protein is CSAARTYEQYF.

The rearrangement joins TRBV29-1 to TRBJ1-1; the D is unclear. The V and J ends lost 6 bases and 2 bases respectively, with 10 bases between them. CDR1 is SQVTM, CDR2 ANQGSEA, per germline. The CDR3 runs to 12 residues. The CDR3 bases are TGCAGCGTGTGGGATTTAAACACTGAAGCTTTCTTT. Protein product: CSVWDLNTEAFF.

This clonotype has just a few counts. The rearrangement joins TRBV6-1 to TRBJ2-1, with a weak D call TRBD2 (6 bases). The CDR3 has 15 amino acids. Trimming removed 5 bases at V and 7 bases at J, with 18 bases between. In germline, CDR1 is MNHNS, CDR2 SASEGT. For the CDR3, the DNA is TGTGCCAGCAGTAGGAGCAGGAGGGCCGGTAATGAGCAGTTCTTC. Its translation: CASSRSRRAGNEQFF.

This clonotype has at least ten counts. This chain uses TRBV20-1 with TRBJ2-3; maybe TRBD2 (5 bases). Germline CDR1 and CDR2: DFQATT and SNEGSKA (reference sequence). The CDR3 is 13 residues long. V was trimmed by 1 base and J by 6 bases, leaving 11 bases between them. The CDR3: CSARAGSLDTQYF. DNA for the CDR3: TGCAGTGCTAGAGCGGGGTCATTGGATACGCAGTATTTT.

This clonotype was counted many times. The chain links TRBV20-1 to TRBJ1-3, with TRBD1 matching 8 bases. The CDR3 spans 15 residues. The V gene's germline CDR1 is DFQATT and CDR2 SNEGSKA (reference sequence). J gave up 1 base and V 5 bases, and 7 bases lay outside the gene matches. The CDR3 nucleotides are TGCAGTGCTTTTCGGACAGGGAGGTCTGGAAACACCATATATTTT. Amino acid sequence: CSAFRTGRSGNTIYF.

The chain links TRBV12-3 or TRBV12-4 to TRBJ1-1; D is possibly TRBD1 (5 bases). Trimming pared 7 bases from V and 5 bases from J, leaving 14 bases between. CDR3 length equals 13 residues. For the CDR3, the DNA is TGTGCCAGCAAATTCGGGGAGGGGACTGAAGCTTTCTTT. Protein sequence: CASKFGEGTEAFF.

V is TRBV20-1 and J is TRBJ1-5; D unresolved. This CDR3 spans 15 amino acids. Germline lookup yields CDR1 DFQATT and CDR2 SNEGSKA (reference sequence). V was cut by 1 base and J by 2 bases, with 12 bases left in between. The CDR3 DNA follows: TGCAGTGCTAGAGGAAAGGGCTCGGGCAATCAGCCCCAGCATTTT. It yields the protein CSARGKGSGNQPQHF.

The CDR3 nucleotides read TGCAGCGTCTTGGGGGAGCTTCACTATGGCTACACCTTC. It codes for CSVLGELHYGYTF. This sequence joins TRBV29-1 and TRBJ1-2, with D tentatively TRBD1 (5 bases). The length of the CDR3 is 13 residues. V lost 6 bases and J lost 3, with 14 bases in between. Germline CDR1 and CDR2: SQVTM and ANQGSEA.

This chain joins TRBV20-1 and TRBJ2-5, with 14 bases lining up with TRBD2. Germline loops: CDR1 DFQATT, CDR2 SNEGSKA (reference sequence). This CDR3 is built from 14 residues. The CDR3 protein is CSALGTSGRQTQYF. CDR3 sequence (DNA): TGCAGCGCTCTTGGGACTAGCGGGAGACAGACCCAGTACTTC.

The rearrangement uses TRBV7-2 and TRBJ2-7; TRBD1 aligns across 8 bases. J lost 3 bases, V lost 4 bases, and 5 bases had no gene match. CDR1 is SGHTA, CDR2 FQGNSA, per germline. This CDR3 contains 14 residues. In DNA form, the CDR3 reads TGTGCCAGCAGCTCCCCTACAGGGGGCTACGAGCAGTACTTC. Translated, it gives CASSSPTGGYEQYF.

The chain joins TRBV19 to TRBJ2-5, with TRBD2 as a possible D gene (6 bases). V was shortened by 1 base and J by 4 bases, with 16 bases between the two germline ends. This CDR3 contains 16 residues. Germline-derived CDR1 and CDR2 are LNHDA and SQIVND (reference sequence). The CDR3 region has the DNA TGTGCCAGTAGTATAGTCGGAACGCAGGGAGGAGAGACCCAGTACTTC. It codes for CASSIVGTQGGETQYF. Based on the CDR3 plus reference TRBV19 and TRBJ2-5, the full variable domain is DGGITQSPKYLFRKEGQNVTLSCEQNLNHDAMYWYRQDPGQGLRLIYYSQIVNDFQKGDIAEGYSVSREKKESFPLTVTSAQKNPTAFYLCASSIVGTQGGETQYFGPGTRLLVL.